This TCR beta chain is drawn from a study of blood T cells in healthy people across ages. V was trimmed by 0 bases and J by 6 bases, leaving 11 bases between them. This CDR3 has 14 amino acids. The germline V gene encodes CDR1 DFQATT and CDR2 SNEGSKA (reference sequence). PCR was performed a second time for about 7 to 12 cycles using a sample-barcoded 5' primer and a J-beta primer mix. TCRdb itself ran the 5' RACE reads through MiXCR, one entry per CDR3 protein. The repertoire holds approximately 850,000 distinct CDR3 sequences, with 58% as singletons. This sequence was found in a man in his thirties or forties in good health. The gene calls are TRBV20-1 and TRBJ2-2; possible D gene TRBD1, 5 bases. Sequenced: blood. CDR3 protein: CSARDSQGAGELFF. The CDR3, as DNA: TGCAGTGCTAGAGATTCACAAGGGGCCGGGGAGCTGTTTTTT.